This entry lists 8 T cell receptor beta chains sequenced from one sample in a study of read filtering for tumor transcriptome and immune sequencing. Molecular barcoded adaptors covering alpha/delta and beta/gamma chains were used on roughly 400 ng RNA. One entry per CDR3 protein results from TCRdb running MiXCR on the reads. The table shows about 41,000 distinct CDR3 sequences, with about an eighth occurring only once. Input material: a population of CD138-negative cells sorted from bone marrow. All receptors derive from a donor at least 40 years old with multiple myeloma.

This clonotype appeared many times. This sequence joins TRBV6-2 or TRBV6-3 and TRBJ1-4, with 8 bases lining up with TRBD1. Trimming took 6 bases from V and 10 from J; bases not matched to a gene: 7. Germline V CDR1 and CDR2: MNHEY, SVGEGT. The CDR3 spans 13 residues. The CDR3 protein is CASSHSTGGKLFF. CDR3 in DNA: TGTGCCAGCAGCCACTCTACAGGGGGAAAACTGTTTTTT.

Many counts were recorded for this clonotype. This chain links TRBV5-5 with TRBJ2-1; TRBD1 agrees at 10 bases. The CDR3 has 15 amino acids. The V gene end was trimmed by 3 bases and the J gene end by 7 bases; junction bases not matched to a gene: 7. Germline CDR1 and CDR2: SGHKS and YYEKEE (reference sequence). In DNA form, the CDR3 reads TGTGCCAGCAGCTCGGGACAGGGGAATAAAAATGAGCAGTTCTTC. This codes for CASSSGQGNKNEQFF. The full variable domain, with the rest looked up from reference TRBV5-5 and TRBJ2-1, is DAGVTQSPTHLIKTRGQQVTLRCSPISGHKSVSWYQQVLGQGPQFIFQYYEKEERGRGNFPDRFSARQFPNYSSELNVNALLLGDSALYLCASSSGQGNKNEQFFGPGTRLTVL.

The chain uses TRBV6-1 and TRBJ1-1; 7 bases match TRBD1. The V segment lost 6 bases and the J segment 3 bases; nucleotides outside the gene matches: 7. The CDR3 contains 14 residues. CDR1 is MNHNS and CDR2 is SASEGT in the germline V gene. This CDR3 is CASRKTGLDTEAFF. CDR3 bases: TGTGCCAGCAGGAAGACAGGGTTGGACACTGAAGCTTTCTTT.

This clonotype showed up many times. This chain links TRBV29-1 with TRBJ2-1, with 10 bases fitting TRBD2. Germline assignment: CDR1 SQVTM and CDR2 ANQGSEA. CDR3 length: 17 residues. V lost 0 bases, J lost 0 bases, and 5 bases stayed unmatched. In DNA, the CDR3 is TGCAGCGTTGAAGATCCCAGCGGGAGGGACTCCTACAATGAGCAGTTCTTC. Its protein is CSVEDPSGRDSYNEQFF.

Many counts were recorded for this clonotype. This chain connects TRBV12-3 or TRBV12-4 to TRBJ1-1, with a tentative D call TRBD1 (5 bases). Trimming shortened V by 2 bases and J by 1 base, and 8 bases separated the two germline ends. The CDR3 extends over 14 amino acids. The CDR3 bases are TGTGCCAGCAGTTTAAGGACACCGAACACTGAAGCTTTCTTT. As protein: CASSLRTPNTEAFF.

This clonotype has a count of ten or more. The chain joins TRBV3-1 to TRBJ1-1; D may be TRBD1 (5 bases). Per the germline V gene, CDR1 is LGHDT and CDR2 is YNNKEL (reference sequence). Trimming removed 3 bases from V and 10 bases from J, with 18 bases in between. The CDR3 extends over 14 amino acids. The CDR3 sequence is CASSHLSGGTAAFF. CDR3 nucleotide sequence: TGTGCCAGCAGCCATCTCAGTGGGGGAACAGCAGCTTTCTTT.

The count of this clonotype is one. The missing conserved phenylalanine or tryptophan at the end of this CDR3 makes a read error likely. The chain uses TRBV5-1 and TRBJ2-2; 10 bases are a match to TRBD1. In germline, CDR1 is SGHRS, CDR2 YFSETQ. The trim removed 4 bases at V and 3 bases at J, leaving 6 bases unmatched. This CDR3 has 16 amino acids. CDR3 nucleotide sequence: TGCGCCAGCAGCCCGACAGGGGGCAAGGACACCGGGGAGCTGTTTTTA. Translating it yields CASSPTGGKDTGELFL.

This clonotype was detected ten times or more. The chain links TRBV4-1 to TRBJ2-2, with D perhaps matching TRBD2 (6 bases). CDR3 length: 15 residues. Trimming pared 3 bases from V and 6 bases from J, leaving 14 bases between. Germline V gives CDR1 MGHRA, CDR2 YSYEKL. CDR3: CASSHERTGAGELFF. DNA of the CDR3: TGCGCCAGCAGCCACGAAAGAACGGGGGCCGGGGAGCTGTTTTTT.